These 25 T cell receptor beta chains originate from one sample sequenced in a study of shared clonotypes between healthy human individuals. Assay used: immunoSEQ multiplex PCR; TCRdb lists only in-frame clones, some missing. The sample yields 850,000 to 1,200,000 clones, approximately 76% seen once. Source material: memory CD4+ T cells sorted from blood. Stated subset: CD45RA-negative fraction. The receptors were sampled from a man younger than 35 in good health.

The J gene is TRBJ2-2, the V gene TRBV5-1, with 10 bases fitting TRBD2. CDR1 is SGHRS and CDR2 is YFSETQ in the germline V gene. Germline trimming cut 4 bases from V and 6 bases from J; bases unmatched to any gene: 15. This CDR3 contains 18 residues. The CDR3: CASSTEGLASGRAGELFF. CDR3 nucleotides: TGCGCCAGCAGCACGGAGGGACTAGCGTCTGGCCGGGCCGGGGAGCTGTTTTTT.

The chain couples TRBV28 to TRBJ2-2; the D is unclear. The V gene lost 3 bases and the J gene lost 0 bases, with 5 bases spanning the gap. CDR1 and CDR2 (germline): MDHEN, SYDVKM. The CDR3 is 14 residues long. CDR3 sequence reads: CASSLTANTGELFF. The CDR3 DNA is TGTGCCAGCAGTTTGACGGCGAACACCGGGGAGCTGTTTTTT.

The V call is TRBV5-1, the J call TRBJ2-1, with a weak D call TRBD1 (6 bases). Germline assignment: CDR1 SGHRS and CDR2 YFSETQ. V dropped 0 bases and J dropped 4 bases, with 11 bases sitting between them. This CDR3 has 15 amino acids. The chain's CDR3 is CASSLGQGIYNEQFF. CDR3 coding DNA: TGCGCCAGCAGCTTGGGGCAGGGGATATACAATGAGCAGTTCTTC.

This clone was seen a few times. The chain employs TRBV9 and TRBJ2-2; no clear D gene. Trimming removed 1 base from V and 0 bases from J, with 10 bases in between. From germline, CDR1 is SGDLS and CDR2 YYNGEE. The CDR3 runs 16 residues. CDR3 DNA sequence: TGTGCCAGCAGCGTACAAAACAGCGCGAACACCGGGGAGCTGTTTTTT. Translation gives CASSVQNSANTGELFF.

V gene TRBV25-1 combines with J gene TRBJ2-3; D gene uncertain. This CDR3 is built from 12 residues. CDR1 MGHDK and CDR2 SYGVNS come from the germline V gene. V was shortened by 8 bases and J by 6 bases, with 12 bases between the two germline ends. CDR3 bases: TGTGCCAGCGGCTATTTTGTGGATACGCAGTATTTT. Protein sequence: CASGYFVDTQYF.

This chain joins TRBV6-1 and TRBJ2-7; D tentatively fits TRBD1 or TRBD2 (5 bases each). The CDR3 covers 14 residues. Germline V gives CDR1 MNHNS, CDR2 SASEGT. V lost 0 bases, J lost 7 bases, and 13 bases lay in between. CDR3 residues: CASSEARGTWEQYF. As DNA, the CDR3 is TGTGCCAGCAGTGAAGCGAGGGGAACATGGGAGCAGTACTTC.

The rearrangement joins TRBV7-9 to TRBJ2-3; no clear D. Trimming stripped 1 base from V and 2 bases from J, with 19 bases between. CDR3 length equals 18 residues. Germline-derived CDR1 and CDR2 are SEHNR and FQNEAQ (reference sequence). CDR3 nucleotide sequence: TGTGCCAGCAGCTTAGGTCCCCCCAGGCAGCGCCACACAGATACGCAGTATTTT. It codes for CASSLGPPRQRHTDTQYF.

The chain couples TRBV11-2 to TRBJ2-1; 9 bases map to TRBD2. V was clipped by 4 bases and J by 2 bases; unmatched bases: 3. This CDR3 contains 15 residues. Germline V gene sequence: CDR1 SGHAT, CDR2 FQNNGV. The CDR3 here is CASSSLAGAYNEQFF. CDR3 sequence (DNA): TGTGCCAGCAGCTCTTTAGCGGGAGCCTACAATGAGCAGTTCTTC.

The CDR3 loop reads CATSWTGSSGNTIYF. The DNA of the CDR3 is TGTGCCACCAGCTGGACAGGGAGCTCTGGAAACACCATATATTTT. This rearrangement joins TRBV15 to TRBJ1-3; 8 positions agree with TRBD1. CDR1 is LNHNV and CDR2 is YYDKDF in the germline V gene (reference sequence). This CDR3 is built from 15 residues. Unmatched junction bases numbered 3, after V lost 5 bases and J lost 0 bases. The full variable domain, in which reference TRBV15 and TRBJ1-3 provide the parts outside the CDR3, is DAMVIQNPRYQVTQFGKPVTLSCSQTLNHNVMYWYQQKSSQAPKLLFHYYDKDFNNEADTPDNFQSRRPNTSFCFLDIRSPGLGDTAMYLCATSWTGSSGNTIYFGEGSWLTVV.

The V and J genes are TRBV19 and TRBJ2-4; 11 positions agree with TRBD1. Germline V gene data show CDR1 as LNHDA and CDR2 as SQIVND (reference sequence). CDR3 size: 15 residues. Germline trimming cut 3 bases from V and 6 bases from J; bases unmatched to any gene: 4. CDR3 region: CASSISGQGVNIQYF. DNA of the CDR3: TGTGCCAGTAGTATTTCGGGACAGGGGGTAAACATTCAGTACTTC.

CDR3 protein: CASSKGQFYEQYF. The CDR3 nucleotides read TGTGCCAGCAGCAAGGGACAGTTCTACGAGCAGTACTTC. V and J are TRBV7-2 and TRBJ2-5, with 7 bases that match TRBD1. The J call may not be correct, given that the DNA end is closer to TRBJ2-7. Germline V gives CDR1 SGHTA, CDR2 FQGNSA. The CDR3 covers 13 residues.

This rearrangement joins TRBV19 to TRBJ2-5; 8 nucleotides align to TRBD2. There are 17 residues in the CDR3. Trimming at V came to 1 base and at J to 5 bases, leaving 12 bases not matched to a gene. The germline V gene has CDR1 LNHDA and CDR2 SQIVND (reference sequence). The CDR3 is CASSIGTAGAKSETQYF. CDR3 coding DNA: TGTGCCAGTAGTATAGGTACAGCGGGAGCCAAATCGGAGACCCAGTACTTC. The full variable domain, rest sourced from reference TRBV19 and TRBJ2-5, is DGGITQSPKYLFRKEGQNVTLSCEQNLNHDAMYWYRQDPGQGLRLIYYSQIVNDFQKGDIAEGYSVSREKKESFPLTVTSAQKNPTAFYLCASSIGTAGAKSETQYFGPGTRLLVL.

The chain uses TRBV18 and TRBJ2-2; D perhaps matches TRBD1 (5 bases). Between the trimmed V and J ends, which lost 8 bases and 0 bases, there was a span of 10 bases. From germline, CDR1 is KGHSH and CDR2 LQKENI. CDR3 length: 14 amino acids. The CDR3 here is CASLRQTNTGELFF. DNA of the CDR3: TGTGCCAGCCTGCGACAGACGAACACCGGGGAGCTGTTTTTT.

This clone was counted only a few times. The chain employs TRBV10-2 and TRBJ1-5; D call uncertain. The V end was cut by 0 bases, the J end by 9 bases, with 12 bases between. This CDR3 is 14 amino acids long. The germline CDR1 and CDR2 sequences are WSHSY and SAAADI. CDR3 amino acids: CASSESGIGGPQHF. Here the CDR3 DNA reads TGCGCCAGCAGTGAGTCAGGCATCGGTGGGCCCCAGCATTTT.

The chain uses TRBV23-1 and TRBJ2-7; the D gene could be TRBD1 or TRBD2 (5 bases each). TRBV23-1 falls under the ORF class, with uncertain function. V shed 3 bases and J shed 3 bases, with 21 bases lying between them. This CDR3 spans 17 amino acids. The CDR3 coding sequence is TGCGCCAGCAGTCACCGGGGTGGTGTCAGGGATTACTACGAGCAGTACTTC. Protein sequence: CASSHRGGVRDYYEQYF.

The gene calls are TRBV5-1 and TRBJ2-5; tentative D call: TRBD2 (5 bases). The germline V gene encodes CDR1 SGHRS and CDR2 YFSETQ. V was cut by 2 bases and J by 5 bases, with 13 bases left in between. The CDR3 is made up of 14 amino acids. CDR3 in DNA: TGCGCCAGCAGCTTTGGACTGGGCCGGGAGACCCAGTACTTC. Residues: CASSFGLGRETQYF.

Turning to this clone: This sample includes further DNA sequences coding for the same CDR3. CDR3 sequence (DNA): TGTGCCAGCTCACCACCGGGGGGCAGGGACACTGAAGCTTTCTTT. Its protein product is CASSPPGGRDTEAFF. The rearrangement links TRBV18 to TRBJ1-1; D is possibly TRBD1 (6 bases). The germline V gene has CDR1 KGHSH and CDR2 LQKENI. CDR3 length: 15 residues. With 0 bases removed from V and 3 bases from J, the gap between germline ends came to 11 bases.

This clone was seen a handful of times. The chain uses TRBV7-9 and TRBJ1-4; tentative D call: TRBD1 (6 bases). CDR1 is SEHNR, CDR2 FQNEAQ, per germline (reference sequence). This CDR3 comprises 14 residues. V shed 4 bases and J shed 4 bases, with 10 bases lying between them. The CDR3 DNA sequence: TGTGCCAGCAGCTCGCAGGGGAGTAATGAAAAACTGTTTTTT. This encodes CASSSQGSNEKLFF.

Worth noting for this clone: The sample holds other DNA sequences that translate to the same CDR3. The V call is TRBV5-1, the J call TRBJ2-5; TRBD1 agrees at 7 bases. Germline values: CDR1 SGHRS, CDR2 YFSETQ. This CDR3 contains 14 residues. The ends lost 5 bases at V and 1 base at J; junction bases unmatched: 5. CDR3 amino acids: CASSSTGAQETQYF. In DNA form, the CDR3 reads TGCGCCAGCAGTTCCACAGGGGCCCAAGAGACCCAGTACTTC.

V usage is TRBV6-9 and J usage is TRBJ1-2; D unclear. Germline V gene data show CDR1 as MNHGY and CDR2 as SVAAGI. The CDR3 is 12 amino acids. The germline V and J ends were trimmed by 8 bases and 3 bases, with 10 bases remaining between them. The CDR3 loop reads CASPPEDYGYTF. In DNA form, the CDR3 reads TGTGCCAGCCCCCCAGAAGACTATGGCTACACCTTC.

As to this clone: The sample holds other DNA sequences that translate to the same CDR3. The chain is built from TRBV5-1 and TRBJ2-7; 10 nucleotides align to TRBD1. Germline CDR1 reads SGHRS; CDR2 reads YFSETQ. V trimming: 4 bases; J trimming: 4 bases; junction bases outside the gene matches: 5. The CDR3 is made up of 14 amino acids. The CDR3 nucleotides are TGCGCCAGCAGCCCGACAGGGGGCTTATACGAGCAGTACTTC. Its protein is CASSPTGGLYEQYF.

The CDR3 coding sequence is TGCGCCAGCAGCCAAGATATGCGAGCGGGAGGATCTTCAGGGGAGCTGTTTTTT. It is translated as CASSQDMRAGGSSGELFF. The V gene is TRBV4-1, the J gene TRBJ2-2; 9 nucleotides match TRBD2. Germline V gene lookup returns CDR1 MGHRA and CDR2 YSYEKL. The CDR3 extends over 18 amino acids. The V gene end was trimmed by 0 bases and the J gene end by 8 bases; junction bases not matched to a gene: 13.

The rearrangement links TRBV5-4 to TRBJ1-3; D remains unclear. Germline V gene data show CDR1 as SGHNT and CDR2 as YYREEE (reference sequence). V gave up 4 bases and J gave up 8 bases, with 19 bases separating them. The CDR3 has 15 amino acids. CDR3 bases: TGTGCCAGCAGCGGAAATCCCTCCAAAGGAGACACCATATATTTT. This codes for CASSGNPSKGDTIYF.

This clone came up a few times. Other nucleotide sequences from this sample produce the same CDR3. The chain recombines TRBV7-9 with TRBJ2-2; D not resolved. This CDR3 contains 13 residues. Trimming took off 0 bases at V and 4 bases at J, with 3 bases between the two ends. Germline CDR1 is SEHNR and CDR2 is FQNEAQ (reference sequence). The CDR3 DNA sequence: TGTGCCAGCAGCTTAGCTGTCACCGGGGAGCTGTTTTTT. This codes for CASSLAVTGELFF. The full variable domain, in which reference TRBV7-9 and TRBJ2-2 provide the parts outside the CDR3, is DTGVSQNPRHKITKRGQNVTFRCDPISEHNRLYWYRQTLGQGPEFLTYFQNEAQLEKSRLLSDRFSAERPKGSFSTLEIQRTEQGDSAMYLCASSLAVTGELFFGEGSRLTVL.

The CDR3, as DNA: TGCAGCGCCACGAAGGGGGGGTTTATAGATACGCAGTATTTT. It yields the protein CSATKGGFIDTQYF. The chain combines TRBV29-1 with TRBJ2-3; a weak D match, TRBD2 (7 bases). The CDR3 extends over 14 amino acids. Germline V gene data show CDR1 as SQVTM and CDR2 as ANQGSEA. Trimming stripped 7 bases from V and 5 bases from J, with 19 bases between.